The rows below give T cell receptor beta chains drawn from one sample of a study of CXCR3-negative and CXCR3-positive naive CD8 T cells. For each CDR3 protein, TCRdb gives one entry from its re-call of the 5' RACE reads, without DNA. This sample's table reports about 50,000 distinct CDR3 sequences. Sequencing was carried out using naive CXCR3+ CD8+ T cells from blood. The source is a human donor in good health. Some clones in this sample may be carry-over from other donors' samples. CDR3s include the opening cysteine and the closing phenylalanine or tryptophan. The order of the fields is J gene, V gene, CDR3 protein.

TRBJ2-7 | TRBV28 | CASIHPAAGGEQYF
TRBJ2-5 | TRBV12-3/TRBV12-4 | CASSFAVGQAGETQYF
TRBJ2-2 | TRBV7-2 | CASSLAPGQMNTGELFF
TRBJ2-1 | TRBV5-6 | CASSLAGIDEQFF
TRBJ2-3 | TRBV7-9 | CASPEGTDTQYF
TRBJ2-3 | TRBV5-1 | CASSLDIAGGPEPDTQYF
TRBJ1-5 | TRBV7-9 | CASSLAGKQPQHF
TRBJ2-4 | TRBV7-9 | CASSSPLENIQYF
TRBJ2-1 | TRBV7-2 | CASSHSVGVAYNEQFF
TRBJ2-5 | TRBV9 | CASSVADREEETQYF
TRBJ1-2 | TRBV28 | CASTHIPGGAGYGYTF
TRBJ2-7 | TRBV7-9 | CASSPQQGLNEQYF
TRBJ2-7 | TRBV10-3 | CATLAAGGSEQYF
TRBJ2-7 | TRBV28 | CASTPGGSEQYF
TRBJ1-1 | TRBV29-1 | CSVGSGLGTEAFF
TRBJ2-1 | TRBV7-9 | CASSEGQQNSYNEQFF
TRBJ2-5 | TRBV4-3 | CASSQDGIAGGQETQYF
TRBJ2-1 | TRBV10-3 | CAISETSEAYNEQFF
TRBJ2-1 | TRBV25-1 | CASSGEGSYNEQFF
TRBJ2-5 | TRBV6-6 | CASSYPAGDPQETQYF
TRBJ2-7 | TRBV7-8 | CASSYRRERGFYEQYF
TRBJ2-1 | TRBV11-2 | CASSLTGPEILYNEQFF
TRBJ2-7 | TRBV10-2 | CASTESPPDYEQYF
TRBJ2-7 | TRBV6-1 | CASSDDRFDKYEQYF
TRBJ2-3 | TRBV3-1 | CASSQDGDTQYF
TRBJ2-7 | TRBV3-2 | CASSQVVRVGYEQYF
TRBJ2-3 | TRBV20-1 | CSAPGPTDTQYF
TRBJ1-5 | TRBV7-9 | CASSLGGGPGDNQPQHF
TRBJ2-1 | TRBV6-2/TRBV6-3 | CASSYWGGNEQFF